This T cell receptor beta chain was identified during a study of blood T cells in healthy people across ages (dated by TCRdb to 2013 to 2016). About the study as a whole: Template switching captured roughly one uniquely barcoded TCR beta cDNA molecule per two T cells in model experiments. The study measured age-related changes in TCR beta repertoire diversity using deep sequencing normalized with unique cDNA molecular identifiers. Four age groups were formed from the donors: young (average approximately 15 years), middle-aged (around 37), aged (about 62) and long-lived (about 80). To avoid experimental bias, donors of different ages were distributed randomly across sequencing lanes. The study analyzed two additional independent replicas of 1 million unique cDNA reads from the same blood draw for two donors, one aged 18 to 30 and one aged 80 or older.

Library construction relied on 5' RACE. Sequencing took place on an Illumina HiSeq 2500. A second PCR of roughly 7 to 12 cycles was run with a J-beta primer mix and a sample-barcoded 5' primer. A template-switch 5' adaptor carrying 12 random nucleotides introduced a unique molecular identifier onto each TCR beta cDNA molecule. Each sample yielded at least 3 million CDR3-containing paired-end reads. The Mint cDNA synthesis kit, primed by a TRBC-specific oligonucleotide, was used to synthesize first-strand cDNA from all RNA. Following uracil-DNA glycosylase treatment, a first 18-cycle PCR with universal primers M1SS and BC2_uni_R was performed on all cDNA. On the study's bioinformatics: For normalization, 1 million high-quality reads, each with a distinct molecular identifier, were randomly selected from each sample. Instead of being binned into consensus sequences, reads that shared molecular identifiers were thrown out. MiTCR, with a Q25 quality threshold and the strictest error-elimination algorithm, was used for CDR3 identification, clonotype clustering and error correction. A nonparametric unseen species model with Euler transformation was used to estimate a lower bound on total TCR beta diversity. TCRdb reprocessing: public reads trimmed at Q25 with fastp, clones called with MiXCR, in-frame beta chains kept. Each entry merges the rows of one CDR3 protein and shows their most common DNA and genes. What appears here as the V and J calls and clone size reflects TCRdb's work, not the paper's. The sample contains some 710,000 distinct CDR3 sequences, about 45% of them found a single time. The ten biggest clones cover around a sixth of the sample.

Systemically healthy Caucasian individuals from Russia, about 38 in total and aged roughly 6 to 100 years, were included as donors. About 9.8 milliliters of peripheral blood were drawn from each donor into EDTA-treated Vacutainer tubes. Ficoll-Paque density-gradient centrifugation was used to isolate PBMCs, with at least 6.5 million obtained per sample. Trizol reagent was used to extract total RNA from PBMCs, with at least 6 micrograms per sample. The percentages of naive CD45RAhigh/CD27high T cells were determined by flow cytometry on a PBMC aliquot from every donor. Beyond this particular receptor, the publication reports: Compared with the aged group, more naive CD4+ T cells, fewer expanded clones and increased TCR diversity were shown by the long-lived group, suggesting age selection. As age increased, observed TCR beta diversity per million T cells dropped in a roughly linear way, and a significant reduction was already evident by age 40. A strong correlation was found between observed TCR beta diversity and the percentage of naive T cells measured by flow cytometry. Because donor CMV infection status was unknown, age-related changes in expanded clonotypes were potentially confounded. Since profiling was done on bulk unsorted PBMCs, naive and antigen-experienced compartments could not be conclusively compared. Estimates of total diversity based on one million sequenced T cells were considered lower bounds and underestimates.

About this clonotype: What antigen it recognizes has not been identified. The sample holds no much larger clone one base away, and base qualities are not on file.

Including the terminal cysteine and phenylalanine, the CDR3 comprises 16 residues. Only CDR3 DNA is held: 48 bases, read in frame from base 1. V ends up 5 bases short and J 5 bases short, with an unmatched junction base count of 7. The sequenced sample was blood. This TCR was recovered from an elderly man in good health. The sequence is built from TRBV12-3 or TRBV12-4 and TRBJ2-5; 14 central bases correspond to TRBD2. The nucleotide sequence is TGTGCCAGCAGTCCGGGACTAGCGGGAGTATGGGAGACCCAGTACTTC. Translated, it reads CASSPGLAGVWETQYF.